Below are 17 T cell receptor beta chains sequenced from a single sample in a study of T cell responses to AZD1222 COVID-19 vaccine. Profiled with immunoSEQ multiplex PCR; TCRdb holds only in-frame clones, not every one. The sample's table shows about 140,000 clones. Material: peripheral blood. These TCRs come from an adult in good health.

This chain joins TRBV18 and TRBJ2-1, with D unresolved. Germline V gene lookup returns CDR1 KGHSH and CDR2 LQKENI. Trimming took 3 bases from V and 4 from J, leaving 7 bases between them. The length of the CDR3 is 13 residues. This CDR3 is CASSPSPYNEQFF. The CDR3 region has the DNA TGTGCCAGCTCACCTTCTCCGTACAATGAGCAGTTCTTC.

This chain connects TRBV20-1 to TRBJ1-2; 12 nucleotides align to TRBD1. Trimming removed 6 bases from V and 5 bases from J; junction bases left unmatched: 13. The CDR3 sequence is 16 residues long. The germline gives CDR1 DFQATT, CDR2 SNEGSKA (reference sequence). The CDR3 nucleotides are TGCAGTGCCAGTGGACGGGACAGGGGGCGCGTTTATGGCTACACCTTC. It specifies CSASGRDRGRVYGYTF.

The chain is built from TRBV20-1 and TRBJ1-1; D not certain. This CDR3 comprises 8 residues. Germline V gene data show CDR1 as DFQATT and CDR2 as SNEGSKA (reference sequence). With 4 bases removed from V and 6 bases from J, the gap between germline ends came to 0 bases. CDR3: CSATEAFF. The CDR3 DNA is TGCAGTGCTACTGAAGCTTTCTTT.

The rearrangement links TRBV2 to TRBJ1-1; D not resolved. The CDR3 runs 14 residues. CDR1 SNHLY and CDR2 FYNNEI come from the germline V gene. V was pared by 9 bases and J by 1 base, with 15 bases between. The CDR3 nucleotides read TGTGCCAGTGGAAGAGGTGGAGGGAACACTGAAGCTTTCTTT. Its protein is CASGRGGGNTEAFF. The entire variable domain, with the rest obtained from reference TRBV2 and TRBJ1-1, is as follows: EPEVTQTPSHQVTQMGQEVILRCVPISNHLYFYWYRQILGQKVEFLVSFYNNEISEKSEIFDDQFSVERPDGSNFTLKIRSTKLEDSAMYFCASGRGGGNTEAFFGQGTRLTVV.

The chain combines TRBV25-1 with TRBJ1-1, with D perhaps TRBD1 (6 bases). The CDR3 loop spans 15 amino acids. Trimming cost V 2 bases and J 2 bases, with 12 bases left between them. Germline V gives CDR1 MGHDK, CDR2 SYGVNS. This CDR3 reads CASSETDRRNTEAFF. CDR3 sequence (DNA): TGTGCCAGCAGTGAAACAGACAGGCGCAACACTGAAGCTTTCTTT.

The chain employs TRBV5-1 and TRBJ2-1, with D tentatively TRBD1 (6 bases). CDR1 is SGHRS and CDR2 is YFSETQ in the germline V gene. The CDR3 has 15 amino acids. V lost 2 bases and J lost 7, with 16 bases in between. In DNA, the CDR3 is TGCGCCAGCAGCTTAACTCCAGGGGAGTGGAATGAGCAGTTCTTC. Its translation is CASSLTPGEWNEQFF.

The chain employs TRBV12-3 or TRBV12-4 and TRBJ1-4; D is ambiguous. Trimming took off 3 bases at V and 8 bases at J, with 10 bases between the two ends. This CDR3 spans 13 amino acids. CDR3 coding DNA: TGTGCCAGCAGTTTTCTGGGAGGAGAAAAACTGTTTTTT. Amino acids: CASSFLGGEKLFF.

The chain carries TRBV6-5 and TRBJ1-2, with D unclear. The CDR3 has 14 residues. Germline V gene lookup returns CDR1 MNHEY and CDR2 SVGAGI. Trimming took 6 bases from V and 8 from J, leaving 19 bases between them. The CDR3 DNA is TGTGCCAGCAGCAGAACCGCGAGGGTGGAGGGCTACACCTTC. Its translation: CASSRTARVEGYTF.

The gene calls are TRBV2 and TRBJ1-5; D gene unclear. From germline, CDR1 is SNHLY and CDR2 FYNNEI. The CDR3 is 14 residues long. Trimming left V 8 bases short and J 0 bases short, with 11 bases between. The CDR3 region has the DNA TGTGCCAGCGCAACAGTTTATAGCAATCAGCCCCAGCATTTT. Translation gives CASATVYSNQPQHF.

CDR3 in DNA: TGTGCCAGCAGTCTCGGCGGCCACTCCTATAATTCACCCCTCCACTTT. This gives the protein CASSLGGHSYNSPLHF. The J gene is TRBJ1-6, the V gene TRBV27; no firm D call. V was cut by 5 bases and J by 0 bases, with 11 bases left in between. The germline CDR1 and CDR2 sequences are MNHEY and SMNVEV (reference sequence). The CDR3 loop spans 16 amino acids.

CDR3: CASSESGVLGSPLHF. The CDR3 nucleotides are TGCGCCAGCAGTGAGTCCGGGGTGTTGGGTTCACCCCTCCACTTT. The chain combines TRBV10-2 with TRBJ1-6; no firm D call. Germline values: CDR1 WSHSY, CDR2 SAAADI. V lost 0 bases and J lost 9, with 12 bases in between. The CDR3 runs to 15 residues.

This CDR3 reads CASSHDRAPDTQYF. In nucleotides, the CDR3 is TGTGCCAGCAGCCATGACAGGGCCCCCGATACGCAGTATTTT. The rearrangement links TRBV25-1 to TRBJ2-3, with 7 nucleotides matching TRBD1. The CDR3 has 14 amino acids. J lost 6 bases, V lost 6 bases, and 9 bases had no gene match. Germline assignment: CDR1 MGHDK and CDR2 SYGVNS.

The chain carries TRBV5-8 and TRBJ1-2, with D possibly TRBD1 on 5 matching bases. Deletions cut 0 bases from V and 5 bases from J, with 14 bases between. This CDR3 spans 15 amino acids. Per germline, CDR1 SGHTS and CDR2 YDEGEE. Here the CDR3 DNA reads TGTGCCAGCAGCTTGGGACCGGGACGGCCTTATGGCTACACCTTC. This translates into CASSLGPGRPYGYTF.

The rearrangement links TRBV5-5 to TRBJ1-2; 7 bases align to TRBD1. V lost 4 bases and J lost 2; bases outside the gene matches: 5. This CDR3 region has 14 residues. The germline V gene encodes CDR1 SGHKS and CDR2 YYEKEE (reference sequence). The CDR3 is CASSPGTVNYGYTF. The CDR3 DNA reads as TGTGCCAGCAGCCCCGGGACAGTCAACTATGGCTACACCTTC.

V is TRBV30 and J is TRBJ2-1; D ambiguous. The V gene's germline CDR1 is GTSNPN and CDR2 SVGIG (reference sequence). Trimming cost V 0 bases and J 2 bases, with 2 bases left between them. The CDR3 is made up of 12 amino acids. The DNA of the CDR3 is TGTGCCTGGAGTGTACCCTACAATGAGCAGTTCTTC. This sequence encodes CAWSVPYNEQFF.

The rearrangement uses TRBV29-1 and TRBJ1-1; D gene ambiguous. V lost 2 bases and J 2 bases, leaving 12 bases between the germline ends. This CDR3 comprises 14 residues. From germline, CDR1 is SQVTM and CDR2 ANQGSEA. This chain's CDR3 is CSVELGSTNTEAFF. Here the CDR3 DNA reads TGCAGCGTTGAATTGGGCAGCACAAACACTGAAGCTTTCTTT.

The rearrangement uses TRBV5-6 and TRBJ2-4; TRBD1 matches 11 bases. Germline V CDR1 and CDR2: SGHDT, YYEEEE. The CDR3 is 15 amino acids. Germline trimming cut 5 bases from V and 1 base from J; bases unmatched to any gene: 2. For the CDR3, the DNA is TGTGCCAGCAGGCGGACAGGGGGCGCCAAAAACATTCAGTACTTC. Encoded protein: CASRRTGGAKNIQYF.